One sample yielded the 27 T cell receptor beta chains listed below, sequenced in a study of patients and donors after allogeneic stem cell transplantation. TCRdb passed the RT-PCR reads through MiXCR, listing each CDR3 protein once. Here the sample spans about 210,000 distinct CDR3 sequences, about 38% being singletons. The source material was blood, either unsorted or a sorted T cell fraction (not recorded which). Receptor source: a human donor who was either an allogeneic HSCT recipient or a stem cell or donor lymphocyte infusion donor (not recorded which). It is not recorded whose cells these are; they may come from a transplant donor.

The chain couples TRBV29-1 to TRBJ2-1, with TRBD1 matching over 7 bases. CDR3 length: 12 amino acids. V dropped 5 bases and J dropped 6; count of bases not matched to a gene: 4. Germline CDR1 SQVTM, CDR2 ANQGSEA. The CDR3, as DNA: TGCAGCGTTAGGGACAGATTCAATGAGCAGTTCTTC. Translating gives CSVRDRFNEQFF.

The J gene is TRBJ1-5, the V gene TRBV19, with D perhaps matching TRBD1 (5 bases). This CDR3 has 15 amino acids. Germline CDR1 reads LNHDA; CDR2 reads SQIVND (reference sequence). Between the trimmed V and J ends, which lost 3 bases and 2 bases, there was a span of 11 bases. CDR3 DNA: TGTGCCAGTAGTATTGCGGGGGAGGGCAATCAGCCCCAGCATTTT. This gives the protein CASSIAGEGNQPQHF. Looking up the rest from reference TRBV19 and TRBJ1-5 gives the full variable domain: DGGITQSPKYLFRKEGQNVTLSCEQNLNHDAMYWYRQDPGQGLRLIYYSQIVNDFQKGDIAEGYSVSREKKESFPLTVTSAQKNPTAFYLCASSIAGEGNQPQHFGDGTRLSIL.

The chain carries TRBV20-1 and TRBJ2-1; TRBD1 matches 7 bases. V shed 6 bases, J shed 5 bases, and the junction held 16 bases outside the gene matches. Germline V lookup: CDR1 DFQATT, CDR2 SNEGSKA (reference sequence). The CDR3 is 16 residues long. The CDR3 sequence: CSAPLAGTEFNNEQFF. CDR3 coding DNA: TGCAGTGCCCCCCTGGCCGGGACAGAGTTTAACAATGAGCAGTTCTTC.

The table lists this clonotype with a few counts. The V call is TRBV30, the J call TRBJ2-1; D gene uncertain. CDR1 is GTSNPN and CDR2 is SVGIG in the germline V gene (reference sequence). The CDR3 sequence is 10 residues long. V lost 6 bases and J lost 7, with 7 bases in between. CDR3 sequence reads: CACEANEQFF. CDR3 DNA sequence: TGTGCCTGCGAGGCGAATGAGCAGTTCTTC.

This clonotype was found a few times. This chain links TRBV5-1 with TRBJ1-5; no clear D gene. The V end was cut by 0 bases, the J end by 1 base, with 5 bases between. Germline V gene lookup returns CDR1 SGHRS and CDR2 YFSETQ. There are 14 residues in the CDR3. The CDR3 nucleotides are TGCGCCAGCAGCTTGGATGTCAGCAATCAGCCCCAGCATTTT. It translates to CASSLDVSNQPQHF.

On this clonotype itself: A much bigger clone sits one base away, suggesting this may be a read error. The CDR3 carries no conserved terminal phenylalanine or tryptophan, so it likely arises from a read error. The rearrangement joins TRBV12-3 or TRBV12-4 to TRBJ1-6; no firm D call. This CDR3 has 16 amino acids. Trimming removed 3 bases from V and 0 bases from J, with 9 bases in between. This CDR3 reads CASSLDGSSYNSPLHL. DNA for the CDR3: TGTGCCAGCAGTTTGGACGGGAGCTCCTATAATTCACCCCTCCACTTA.

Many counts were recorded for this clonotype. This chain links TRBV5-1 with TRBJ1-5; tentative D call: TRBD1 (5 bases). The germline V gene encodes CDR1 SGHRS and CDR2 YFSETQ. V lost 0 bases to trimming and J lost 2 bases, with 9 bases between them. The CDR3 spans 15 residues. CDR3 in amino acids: CASSLAGGGNQPQHF. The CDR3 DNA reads TGCGCCAGCAGCTTGGCCGGGGGTGGCAATCAGCCCCAGCATTTT.

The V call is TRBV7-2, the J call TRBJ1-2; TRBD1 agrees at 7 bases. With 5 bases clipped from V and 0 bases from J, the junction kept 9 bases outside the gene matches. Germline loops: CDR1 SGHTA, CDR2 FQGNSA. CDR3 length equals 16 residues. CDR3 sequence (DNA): TGTGCCAGCAGCCCCGGGACAGCGACCTCTAACTATGGCTACACCTTC. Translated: CASSPGTATSNYGYTF.

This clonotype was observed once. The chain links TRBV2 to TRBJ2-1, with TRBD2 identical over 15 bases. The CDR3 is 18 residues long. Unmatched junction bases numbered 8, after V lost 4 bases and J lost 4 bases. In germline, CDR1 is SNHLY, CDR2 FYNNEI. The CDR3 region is CASSARTSGGVLYNEQFF. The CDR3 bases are TGTGCCAGCAGTGCCCGGACTAGCGGGGGGGTGTTATACAATGAGCAGTTCTTC.

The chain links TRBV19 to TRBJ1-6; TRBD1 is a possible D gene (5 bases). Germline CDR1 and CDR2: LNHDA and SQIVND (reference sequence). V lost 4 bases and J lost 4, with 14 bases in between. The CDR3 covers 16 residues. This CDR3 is CASSTSRQRYNSPLHF. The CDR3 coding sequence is TGTGCCAGTAGTACCTCCAGACAGAGATATAATTCACCCCTCCACTTT.

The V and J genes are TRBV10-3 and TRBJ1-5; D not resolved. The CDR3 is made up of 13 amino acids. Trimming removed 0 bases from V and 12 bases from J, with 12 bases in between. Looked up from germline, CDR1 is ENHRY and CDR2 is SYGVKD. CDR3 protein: CAISESKVGLQHF. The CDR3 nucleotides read TGTGCCATCAGTGAGTCGAAGGTAGGCCTCCAGCATTTT.

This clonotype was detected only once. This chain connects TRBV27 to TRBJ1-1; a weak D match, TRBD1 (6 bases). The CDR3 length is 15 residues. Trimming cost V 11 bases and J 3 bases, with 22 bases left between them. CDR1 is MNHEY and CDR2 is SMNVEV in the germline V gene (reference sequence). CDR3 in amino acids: CAPSSGAKADTEAFF. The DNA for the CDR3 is TGTGCCCCCTCCTCGGGGGCCAAGGCCGACACTGAAGCTTTCTTT.

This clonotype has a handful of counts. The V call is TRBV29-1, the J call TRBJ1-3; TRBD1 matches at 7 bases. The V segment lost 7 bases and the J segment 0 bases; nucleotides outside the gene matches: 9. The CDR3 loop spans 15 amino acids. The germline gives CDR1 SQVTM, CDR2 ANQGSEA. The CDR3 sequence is CSAVDRLSSGNTIYF. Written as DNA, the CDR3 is TGCAGCGCCGTGGACAGGCTAAGCTCTGGAAACACCATATATTTT.

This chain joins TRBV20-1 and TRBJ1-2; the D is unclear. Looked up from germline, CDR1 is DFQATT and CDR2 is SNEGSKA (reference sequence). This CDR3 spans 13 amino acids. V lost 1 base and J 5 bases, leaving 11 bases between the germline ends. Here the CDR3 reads CSARVVGWYGYTF. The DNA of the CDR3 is TGCAGTGCTAGAGTGGTGGGGTGGTATGGCTACACCTTC.

This chain's CDR3 is CASSLLAGDSYEQYF. In nucleotides, the CDR3 is TGTGCCAGCAGCTTGCTAGCGGGGGACTCCTACGAGCAGTACTTC. The rearrangement joins TRBV5-6 to TRBJ2-7, with 10 bases identical to TRBD2. CDR1 is SGHDT, CDR2 YYEEEE, per germline. Losses at the gene ends were 1 base for V and 0 bases for J; bases not matched to a gene: 1. The CDR3 runs to 15 residues. Supplemented by reference TRBV5-6 and TRBJ2-7, the full variable domain reads DAGVTQSPTHLIKTRGQQVTLRCSPKSGHDTVSWYQQALGQGPQFIFQYYEEEERQRGNFPDRFSGHQFPNYSSELNVNALLLGDSALYLCASSLLAGDSYEQYFGPGTRLTVT.

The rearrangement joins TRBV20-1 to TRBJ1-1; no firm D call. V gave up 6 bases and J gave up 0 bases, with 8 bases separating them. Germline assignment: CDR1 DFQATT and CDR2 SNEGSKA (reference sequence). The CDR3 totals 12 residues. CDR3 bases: TGCAGTGCCAGACGGGTGAACACTGAAGCTTTCTTT. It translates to CSARRVNTEAFF.

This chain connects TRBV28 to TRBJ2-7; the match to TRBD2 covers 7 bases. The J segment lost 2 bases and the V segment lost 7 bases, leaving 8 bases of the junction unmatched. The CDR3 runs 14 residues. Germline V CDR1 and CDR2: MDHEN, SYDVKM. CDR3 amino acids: CASTQRETTYEQYF. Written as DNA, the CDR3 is TGTGCCAGCACCCAGCGGGAAACAACCTACGAGCAGTACTTC.

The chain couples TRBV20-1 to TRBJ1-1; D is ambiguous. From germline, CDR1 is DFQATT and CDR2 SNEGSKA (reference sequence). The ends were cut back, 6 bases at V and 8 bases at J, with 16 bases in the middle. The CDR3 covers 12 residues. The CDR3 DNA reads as TGCAGTGCCCATCGCCGGATAGTCGAAGCTTTCTTT. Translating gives CSAHRRIVEAFF.

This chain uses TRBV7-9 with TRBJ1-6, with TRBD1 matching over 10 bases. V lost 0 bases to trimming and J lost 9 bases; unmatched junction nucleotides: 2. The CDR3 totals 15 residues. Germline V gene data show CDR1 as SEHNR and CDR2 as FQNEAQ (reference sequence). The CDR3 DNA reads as TGTGCCAGCAGCTTAGCGGACAGGGGGGCTTCACCCCTCCACTTT. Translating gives CASSLADRGASPLHF.

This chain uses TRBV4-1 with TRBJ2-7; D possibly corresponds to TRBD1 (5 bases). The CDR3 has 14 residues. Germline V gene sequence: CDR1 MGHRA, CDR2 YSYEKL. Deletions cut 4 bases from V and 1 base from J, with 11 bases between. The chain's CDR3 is CASSPGPGSYEQYF. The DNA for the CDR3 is TGCGCCAGCAGCCCCGGCCCAGGGTCCTACGAGCAGTACTTC.

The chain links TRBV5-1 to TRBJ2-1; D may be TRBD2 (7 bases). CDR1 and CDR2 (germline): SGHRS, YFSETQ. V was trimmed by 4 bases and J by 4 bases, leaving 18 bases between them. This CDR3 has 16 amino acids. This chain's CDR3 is CASSLYAGALYNEQFF. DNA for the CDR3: TGCGCCAGCAGCCTGTACGCGGGGGCCTTATACAATGAGCAGTTCTTC.

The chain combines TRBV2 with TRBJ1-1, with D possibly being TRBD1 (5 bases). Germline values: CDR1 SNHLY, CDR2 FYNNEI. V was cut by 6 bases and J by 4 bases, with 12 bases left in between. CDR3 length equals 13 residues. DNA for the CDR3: TGTGCCAGCAGGGGGGAGGTTGGCACTGAAGCTTTCTTT. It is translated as CASRGEVGTEAFF.

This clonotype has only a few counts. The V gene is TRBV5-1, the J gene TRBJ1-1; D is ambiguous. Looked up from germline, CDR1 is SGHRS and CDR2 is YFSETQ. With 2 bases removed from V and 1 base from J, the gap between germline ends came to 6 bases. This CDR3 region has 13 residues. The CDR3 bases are TGCGCCAGCAGCTTAGCCACGAACACTGAAGCTTTCTTT. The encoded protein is CASSLATNTEAFF.

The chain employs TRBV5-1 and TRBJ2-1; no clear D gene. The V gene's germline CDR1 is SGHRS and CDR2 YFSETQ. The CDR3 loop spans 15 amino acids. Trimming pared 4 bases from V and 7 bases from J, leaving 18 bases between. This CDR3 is CASSLGLASPNEQFF. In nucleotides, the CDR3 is TGCGCCAGCAGCCTTGGGTTAGCAAGTCCTAATGAGCAGTTCTTC. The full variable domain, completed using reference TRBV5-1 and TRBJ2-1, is KAGVTQTPRYLIKTRGQQVTLSCSPISGHRSVSWYQQTPGQGLQFLFEYFSETQRNKGNFPGRFSGRQFSNSRSEMNVSTLELGDSALYLCASSLGLASPNEQFFGPGTRLTVL.

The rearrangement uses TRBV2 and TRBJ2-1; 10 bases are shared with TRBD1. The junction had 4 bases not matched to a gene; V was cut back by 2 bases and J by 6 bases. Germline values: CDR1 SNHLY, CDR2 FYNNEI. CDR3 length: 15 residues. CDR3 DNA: TGTGCCAGCAGTGAAACGGACAGGGGGGGCAATGAGCAGTTCTTC. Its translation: CASSETDRGGNEQFF.

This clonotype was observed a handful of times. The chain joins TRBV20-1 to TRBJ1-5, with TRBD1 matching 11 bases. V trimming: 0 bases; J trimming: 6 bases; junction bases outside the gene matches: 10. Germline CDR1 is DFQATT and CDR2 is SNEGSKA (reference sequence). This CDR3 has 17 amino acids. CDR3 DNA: TGCAGTGCTAGAGAGTCTAGGACAGGGGGCAAGGGTCAGCCCCAGCATTTT. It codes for CSARESRTGGKGQPQHF.

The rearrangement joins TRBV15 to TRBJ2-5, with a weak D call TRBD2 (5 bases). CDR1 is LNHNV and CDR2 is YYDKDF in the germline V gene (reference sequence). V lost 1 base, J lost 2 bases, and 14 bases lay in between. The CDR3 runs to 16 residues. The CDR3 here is CATSRVRRNPQETQYF. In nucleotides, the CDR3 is TGTGCCACCAGCAGAGTAAGGAGGAACCCTCAAGAGACCCAGTACTTC. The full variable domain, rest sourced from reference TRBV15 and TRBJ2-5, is DAMVIQNPRYQVTQFGKPVTLSCSQTLNHNVMYWYQQKSSQAPKLLFHYYDKDFNNEADTPDNFQSRRPNTSFCFLDIRSPGLGDTAMYLCATSRVRRNPQETQYFGPGTRLLVL.